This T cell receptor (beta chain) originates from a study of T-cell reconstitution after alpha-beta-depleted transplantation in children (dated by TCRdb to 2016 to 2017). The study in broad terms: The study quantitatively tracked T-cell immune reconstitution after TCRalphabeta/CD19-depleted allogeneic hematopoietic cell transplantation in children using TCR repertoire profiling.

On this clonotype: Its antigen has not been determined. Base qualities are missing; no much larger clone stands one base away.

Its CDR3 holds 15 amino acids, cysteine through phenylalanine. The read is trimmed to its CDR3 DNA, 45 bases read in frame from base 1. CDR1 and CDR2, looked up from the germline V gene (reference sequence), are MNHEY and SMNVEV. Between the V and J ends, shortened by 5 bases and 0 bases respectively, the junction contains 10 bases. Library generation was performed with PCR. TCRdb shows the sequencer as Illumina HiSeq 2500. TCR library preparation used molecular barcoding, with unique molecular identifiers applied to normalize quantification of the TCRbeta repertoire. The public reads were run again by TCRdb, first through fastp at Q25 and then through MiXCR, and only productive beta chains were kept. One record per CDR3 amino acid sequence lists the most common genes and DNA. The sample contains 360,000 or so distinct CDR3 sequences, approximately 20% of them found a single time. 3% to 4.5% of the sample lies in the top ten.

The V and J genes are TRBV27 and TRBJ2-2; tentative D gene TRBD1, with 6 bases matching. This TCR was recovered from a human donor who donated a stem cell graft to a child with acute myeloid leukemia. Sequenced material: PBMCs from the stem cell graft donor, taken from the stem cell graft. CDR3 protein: CASSPGTSNTGELFF. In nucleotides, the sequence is TGTGCCAGCAGTCCCGGGACATCGAACACCGGGGAGCTGTTTTTT.